This TCR beta chain was observed in a study of T cell changes during pregnancy in multiple sclerosis. Clones were sequenced by immunoSEQ multiplex PCR, and TCRdb holds only the in-frame ones, with some missing. This table holds approximately 70,000 clones, more than 90% found once. This clonotype originated in a female donor with multiple sclerosis, enrolled in a pregnancy study. Sequencing was performed on peripheral blood, taken in the first trimester of pregnancy.

The CDR3 region has the DNA TGTGCCAGCAGCCAGGGACTAGCGGGAGGCGAGCAGTACTTC. It specifies CASSQGLAGGEQYF. This rearrangement joins TRBV27 to TRBJ2-7; 15 positions agree with TRBD2. The trim removed 6 bases at V and 6 bases at J, leaving 3 bases unmatched. Looked up from germline, CDR1 is MNHEY and CDR2 is SMNVEV (reference sequence). The CDR3 runs to 14 residues.